The rows below give T cell receptor beta chains drawn from one sample of a study of cytomegalovirus exposure and HLA in healthy donors. The method was immunoSEQ multiplex PCR; TCRdb's version includes in-frame clones alone and lacks a portion of them. The data show roughly 190,000 clones, around 81% seen once. Sequencing used PBMCs. The source is a woman aged 50 to 60 in good health and CMV-seropositive. The CDR3 runs from the conserved cysteine through the conserved F or W. D genes are given only for firm matches. Only part of the rows carry a size: once, few, many, or a class if the clone is expanded.

>TRBV19|NA|16|TRBJ1-5|NA
TGTGCCAGTAGTATTCGGGGGGGCTATAGCAATCAGCCCCAGCATTTT
CASSIRGGYSNQPQHF
>TRBV2|TRBD2|15|TRBJ2-1|NA
TGTGCCAGCTCCTCGGCCGGGGGGGCCACGGCTGAGCAGTTCTTC
CASSSAGGATAEQFF
>TRBV9|NA|15|TRBJ1-4|NA
TGTGCCAGCAGCCCGCAGGGGAATCCTAATGAAAAACTGTTTTTT
CASSPQGNPNEKLFF
>TRBV28|TRBD1|13|TRBJ1-2|NA
TGTGCCAGCAGTATCCGACAGGGACATGGCTACACCTTC
CASSIRQGHGYTF
>TRBV11-2|NA|14|TRBJ2-2|NA
TGTGCCAGCAGCCCTAGCCTGAACACCGGGGAGCTGTTTTTT
CASSPSLNTGELFF
>TRBV19|TRBD1|14|TRBJ1-4|NA
TGTGCCAGTACCGAAGGACAGGGGAATGAAAAACTGTTTTTT
CASTEGQGNEKLFF
>TRBV6-5|NA|14|TRBJ1-5|NA
TGTGCCAGCAGTTCTTTTAATAGCAATCAGCCCCAGCATTTT
CASSSFNSNQPQHF
>TRBV7-2|NA|15|TRBJ2-2|NA
TGTGCCAGCAGCCCTGTGGGGGGGCGAACCGGGGAGCTGTTTTTT
CASSPVGGRTGELFF
>TRBV29-1|TRBD1|13|TRBJ2-5|once
TGCAGCGTGCTTACAGGGGACCAAGAGACCCAGTACTTC
CSVLTGDQETQYF
>TRBV2|NA|15|TRBJ1-4|NA
TGTGCCAGCAGAGCAAGGGAGGTGGCTAATGAAAAACTGTTTTTT
CASRAREVANEKLFF
>TRBV19|NA|15|TRBJ2-5|NA
TGTGCCAGTAGTCCTGGCGGCAGCGTTCAAGAGACCCAGTACTTC
CASSPGGSVQETQYF
>TRBV28|TRBD1|14|TRBJ1-2|NA
TGTGCCAGCAGTTTCGTTGGACAGGATGAGGGCTACACCTTC
CASSFVGQDEGYTF
>TRBV18|TRBD2|14|TRBJ2-7|NA
TGTGCCAGCTCAGCTTTAGCGGGGGTGAACGAGCAGTACTTC
CASSALAGVNEQYF
>TRBV10-3|TRBD1|12|TRBJ1-1|NA
TGTGCCATCAGTTCGAGACAGGGTGAAGCTTTCTTT
CAISSRQGEAFF
>TRBV5-6|TRBD1|15|TRBJ1-1|NA
TGTGCCAGCAGCTGGGGGGGGACAGGAGATATGAAAGCTTTCTTT
CASSWGGTGDMKAFF
>TRBV13|TRBD2|16|TRBJ2-1|NA
TGTGCCAGCAGCAAGGATAGCGGGGGAGCTAACAATGAGCAGTTCTTC
CASSKDSGGANNEQFF
>TRBV10-3|NA|13|TRBJ2-6|NA
TGTGCCATCAGTATATCTGGGGCCAACGTCCTGACTTTC
CAISISGANVLTF
>TRBV6-5|TRBD1|14|TRBJ1-2|NA
TGTGCCAGCGCGAGAATACAGGGGGCGGGCGGCTACACCTTC
CASARIQGAGGYTF